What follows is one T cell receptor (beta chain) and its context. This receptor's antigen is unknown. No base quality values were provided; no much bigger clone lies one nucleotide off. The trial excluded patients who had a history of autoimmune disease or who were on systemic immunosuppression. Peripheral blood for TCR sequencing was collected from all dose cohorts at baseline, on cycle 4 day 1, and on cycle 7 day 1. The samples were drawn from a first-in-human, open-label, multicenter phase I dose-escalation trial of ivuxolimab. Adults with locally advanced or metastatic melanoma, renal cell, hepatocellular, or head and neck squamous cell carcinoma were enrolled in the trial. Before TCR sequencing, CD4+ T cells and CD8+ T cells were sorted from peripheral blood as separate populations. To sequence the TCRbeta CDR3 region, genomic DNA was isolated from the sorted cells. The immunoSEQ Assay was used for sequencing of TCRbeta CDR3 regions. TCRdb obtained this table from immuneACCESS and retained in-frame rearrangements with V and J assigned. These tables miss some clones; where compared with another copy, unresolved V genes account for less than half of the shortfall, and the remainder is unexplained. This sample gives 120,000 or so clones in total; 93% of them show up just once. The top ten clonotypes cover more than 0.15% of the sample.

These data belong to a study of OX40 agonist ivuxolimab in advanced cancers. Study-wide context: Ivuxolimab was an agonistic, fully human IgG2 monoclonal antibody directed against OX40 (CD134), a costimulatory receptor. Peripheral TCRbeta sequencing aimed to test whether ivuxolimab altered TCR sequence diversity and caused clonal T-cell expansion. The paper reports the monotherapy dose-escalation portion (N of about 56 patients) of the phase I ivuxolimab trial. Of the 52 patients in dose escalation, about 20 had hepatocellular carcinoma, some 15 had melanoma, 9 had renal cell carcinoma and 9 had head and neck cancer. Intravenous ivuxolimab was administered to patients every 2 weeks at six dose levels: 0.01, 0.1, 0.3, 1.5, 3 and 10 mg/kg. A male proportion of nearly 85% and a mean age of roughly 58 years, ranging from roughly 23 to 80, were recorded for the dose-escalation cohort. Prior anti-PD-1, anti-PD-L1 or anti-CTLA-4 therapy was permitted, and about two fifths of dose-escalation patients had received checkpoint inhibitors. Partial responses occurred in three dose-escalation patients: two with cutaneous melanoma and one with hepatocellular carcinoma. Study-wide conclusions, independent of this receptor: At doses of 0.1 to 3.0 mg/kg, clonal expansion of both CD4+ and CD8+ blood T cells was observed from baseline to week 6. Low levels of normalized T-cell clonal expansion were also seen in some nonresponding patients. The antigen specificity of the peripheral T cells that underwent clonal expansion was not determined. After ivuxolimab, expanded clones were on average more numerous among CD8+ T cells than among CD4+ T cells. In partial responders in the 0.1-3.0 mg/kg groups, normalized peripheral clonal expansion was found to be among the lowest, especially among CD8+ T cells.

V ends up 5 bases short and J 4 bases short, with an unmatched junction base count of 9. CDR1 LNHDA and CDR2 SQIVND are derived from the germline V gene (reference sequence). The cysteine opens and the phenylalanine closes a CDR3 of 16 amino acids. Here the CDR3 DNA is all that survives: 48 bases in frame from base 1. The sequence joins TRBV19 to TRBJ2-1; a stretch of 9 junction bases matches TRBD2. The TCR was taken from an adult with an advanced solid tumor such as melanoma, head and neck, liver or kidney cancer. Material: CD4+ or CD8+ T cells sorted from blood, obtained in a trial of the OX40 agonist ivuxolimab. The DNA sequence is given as TGTGCCAGTAGTCTATCCGGGACTAGCTCTTACAATGAGCAGTTCTTC. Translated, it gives CASSLSGTSSYNEQFF. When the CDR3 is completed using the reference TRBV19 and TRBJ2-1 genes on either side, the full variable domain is DGGITQSPKYLFRKEGQNVTLSCEQNLNHDAMYWYRQDPGQGLRLIYYSQIVNDFQKGDIAEGYSVSREKKESFPLTVTSAQKNPTAFYLCASSLSGTSSYNEQFFGPGTRLTVL.